A single sample is the source of the 10 T cell receptor beta chains below, sequenced in a study of T cell clonality in common variable immunodeficiency. Overall study findings and caveats: Reportedly, TCR beta sequences from common variable immunodeficiency showed fewer deletions and N-nucleotide insertions.

Libraries were prepared by immunoSEQ multiplex PCR; TCRdb keeps only in-frame clonotypes and omits some of them. There are fewer than 8,000 clones in the sample, none observed a single time. No antigens are known for them. Sequencing used peripheral blood mononuclear cells. Receptors originate from a human donor with common variable immunodeficiency.

Notes on this clone: The read comes to an end 3 residues before the CDR3 does, leaving the germline J gene to fill in the end. V and J are TRBV6-1 and TRBJ2-7; tentatively, D is TRBD2 (5 bases). V gave up 8 bases and J gave up 4 bases, with 15 bases separating them. Germline V gene data show CDR1 as MNHNS and CDR2 as SASEGT. The CDR3 has 13 amino acids. The CDR3 spells CASGGLRLYEQYF. The DNA read from the CDR3 is TGTGCCAGCGGTGGGCTTAGACTATACGAG.

In its sample, this clone is medium-sized. From the germline J gene comes the end of the CDR3, since the read stops 3 residues before it. V usage is TRBV20-1 and J usage is TRBJ1-1; D is unclear. The CDR3 is made up of 11 amino acids. Germline CDR1 is DFQATT and CDR2 is SNEGSKA (reference sequence). The germline V and J ends were trimmed by 5 bases and 7 bases, with 11 bases remaining between them. The CDR3 loop reads CSALTLIEAFF. CDR3 DNA, as far as it was read: TGCAGTGCTTTGACATTGATTGAA.

This clone has ten or more counts. The sequenced fragment ends 3 residues before the CDR3 boundary, so the rest is inferred from the germline J gene. The chain is built from TRBV7-2 and TRBJ1-2; D unresolved. Germline assignment: CDR1 SGHTA and CDR2 FQGNSA. The V end was cut by 6 bases, the J end by 7 bases, with 18 bases between. The CDR3 covers 14 residues. CDR3: CASSQLRIGLGYTF. The CDR3 DNA, read in part, is TGTGCCAGCAGTCAACTTAGAATAGGGCTTGGC.

This clone is termed medium-sized. The sequence runs out 3 residues before the end of the CDR3; the remainder is reconstructed from the germline J gene. The gene calls are TRBV20-1 and TRBJ1-1, with 9 bases that match TRBD1. The germline CDR1 and CDR2 sequences are DFQATT and SNEGSKA (reference sequence). The CDR3 has 14 residues. J gave up 4 bases and V 3 bases, and 6 bases lay outside the gene matches. CDR3 bases read: TGCAGTGCTAGGTCGGGACAGGGCGCCACTGAA. This sequence encodes CSARSGQGATE. The entire CDR3 protein is CSARSGQGATEAFF.

This clone was observed many times. From the germline J gene comes the end of the CDR3, since the read stops 3 residues before it. This chain uses TRBV5-1 with TRBJ2-1; D unclear. This CDR3 contains 13 residues. V was pared by 0 bases and J by 5 bases, with 6 bases between. Germline V gene lookup returns CDR1 SGHRS and CDR2 YFSETQ. CDR3 protein: CASSLDYNNEQFF. CDR3 bases read: TGCGCCAGCAGCTTGGACTATAACAATGAG.

This clone was observed a handful of times. The read is 3 residues too short to cover the CDR3 end, so that end is filled in from the germline J gene. V is TRBV30 and J is TRBJ1-6; a possible D gene is TRBD1 (5 bases). The CDR3 is made up of 12 amino acids. V was clipped by 2 bases and J by 7 bases, with 6 bases between them. Germline loops: CDR1 GTSNPN, CDR2 SVGIG (reference sequence). The part of the CDR3 DNA that was read is TGTGCCTGGAGTCCAGGGAATTCACCC. As protein: CAWSPGNSP. The full CDR3 protein reads CAWSPGNSPLHF.

This clone was recorded many times. The read finishes 3 residues shy of the CDR3 end, and the germline J gene is used to complete it. The rearrangement joins TRBV6-2 or TRBV6-3 to TRBJ2-7, with 12 nucleotides matching TRBD2. Germline values: CDR1 MNHEY, CDR2 SVGEGT. The junction had 6 bases not matched to a gene; V was cut back by 6 bases and J by 3 bases. This CDR3 is built from 15 residues. The covered CDR3 bases are TGTGCCAGCAGCTTGGGGACTAGCGGGTTCTACGAG. As protein: CASSLGTSGFYE. The entire CDR3 sequence reads CASSLGTSGFYEQYF.

This clone was picked up many times. The CDR3 end falls 3 residues outside the read, so it is completed with the germline J gene. V and J are TRBV11-2 and TRBJ2-7; maybe TRBD2 (5 bases). The CDR3 extends over 15 amino acids. CDR1 is SGHAT, CDR2 FQNNGV, per germline. V was trimmed by 4 bases and J by 4 bases, leaving 17 bases between them. The CDR3 DNA, read in part, is TGTGCCAGCAGCTCGGGGTCCCGTGGGTCGTACGAG. It codes for CASSSGSRGSYE. The CDR3 in its entirety is CASSSGSRGSYEQYF. The full variable domain, with the rest looked up from reference TRBV11-2 and TRBJ2-7, is EAGVAQSPRYKIIEKRQSVAFWCNPISGHATLYWYQQILGQGPKLLIQFQNNGVVDDSQLPKDRFSAERLKGVDSTLKIQPAKLEDSAVYLCASSSGSRGSYEQYFGPGTRLTVT.

CDR3 in amino acids: CASSRAGGQRGEKLFF. Partial CDR3 DNA: TGTGCCAGCAGTCGGGCCGGGGGGCAACGGGGTGAAAAA. The gene calls are TRBV2 and TRBJ1-4, with D perhaps matching TRBD1 (6 bases). The CDR3 end is not reached by the read, which stops 3 residues before it; the germline J gene fills it in. V was trimmed by 5 bases and J by 7 bases, leaving 20 bases between them. Germline V gene sequence: CDR1 SNHLY, CDR2 FYNNEI. There are 16 residues in the CDR3.

Ten or more counts support this clone. Sequencing ends 3 residues short of the CDR3 end; the germline J gene provides the rest. This sequence joins TRBV5-6 and TRBJ1-1, with no clear D. With 0 bases removed from V and 1 base from J, the gap between germline ends came to 7 bases. The CDR3 covers 14 residues. Germline V lookup: CDR1 SGHDT, CDR2 YYEEEE. The CDR3 sequence: CASSLESWNTEAFF. The CDR3 bases that were read are TGTGCCAGCAGCTTGGAAAGCTGGAACACTGAA.